This T cell receptor beta chain was found in a study of cytomegalovirus exposure and HLA in healthy donors. Study conclusions and caveats: Listed as cytomegalovirus-associated were 150 or so TCR beta chains. Later analysis identified several of the most significant clusters that appeared linked to common viral pathogens.

Germline V CDR1 and CDR2: SGHTA, FQGNSA. V lost 0 bases, J lost 1 base, and 6 bases stayed unmatched. This CDR3 spans 16 amino acids. In this sample, this clone turned up once. The target antigen is unknown. The PCR had 60 Vbeta and 13 Jbeta primers. Generated by immunoSEQ multiplex PCR, the TCRdb table keeps only in-frame clones and is missing some. The sample has 130,000 or so clones; 70% to 85% are singletons. This chain joins TRBV7-2 and TRBJ2-7, with 7 positions matching TRBD2. Material for sequencing was PBMCs. This clonotype was sampled from a woman aged 35 to 49 in good health and CMV-seronegative. DNA of the CDR3: TGTGCCAGCAGCTTAGCGCCTCTTAGCGGGTCCTACGAGCAGTACTTC. This encodes CASSLAPLSGSYEQYF.